The rows below give T cell receptor beta chains drawn from one sample of a study of immune heterogeneity within non-small cell lung tumors. TCRdb independently ran MiXCR on the multiplex PCR reads; one entry per CDR3 protein. Counted here are about 4,800 distinct CDR3 sequences, 33% occurring once; the ten biggest clones make up under 25%. Source material: lung tumor tissue. The receptors come from a woman aged 50 to 60 with non-small cell lung cancer. Each CDR3 is given with its conserved first and last residue. The D gene is left open where the match is weak. For some rows the clone size is stated as once, few or many, or as a class when expanded; others skip it.

J	size	D	V	DNA	CDR3
TRBJ2-3	.	.	TRBV6-1	TGTGCCAGCCTCCCCTTTTCGTCAGATACGCAGTATTTT	CASLPFSSDTQYF
TRBJ2-7	once	TRBD1	TRBV2	TGTGCCAGCAGAAAAGGGACAGGGGCTGTCTACGAGCAGTACTTC	CASRKGTGAVYEQYF
TRBJ2-2	.	TRBD1	TRBV28	TGTGCCAGCAAATTAGGGGGCCTGTACACCGGGGAGCTGTTTTTT	CASKLGGLYTGELFF
TRBJ2-1	.	TRBD2	TRBV13	TGTGCCAGCAGCTCGCTACTAGCGGGGGTCGACAATGAGCAGTTCTTC	CASSSLLAGVDNEQFF
TRBJ2-7	medium-sized	.	TRBV20-1	TGCAGTGGAACAGGGAGATCCTACGAGCAGTACTTC	CSGTGRSYEQYF
TRBJ2-5	.	.	TRBV6-1	TGTGCCAGCACTATTCAAGAGACCCAGTACTTC	CASTIQETQYF
TRBJ1-2	.	.	TRBV5-5	TGTGCCAGCAGCTTGGTCGGTGGGACTAACTATGGCTACACCTTC	CASSLVGGTNYGYTF
TRBJ2-2	large	TRBD2	TRBV15	TGTGCCACCAGCAGAATAGCGGGACATAACACCGGGGAGCTGTTTTTT	CATSRIAGHNTGELFF
TRBJ2-1	few	.	TRBV12-3/TRBV12-4	TGTGCCAGCAGAAAAGGGGGGAGGGCGTGGGAGCAGTTGTTC	CASRKGGRAWEQLF
TRBJ2-7	medium-sized	TRBD1	TRBV2	TGTGCCAGCAGGGACAGGGCCGTCTACGAGCAGTACTTC	CASRDRAVYEQYF
TRBJ1-2	.	.	TRBV6-1	TGTGCCAGCCGGGCGGGGAGGGGGGCGGACTATGGCTACACCTTC	CASRAGRGADYGYTF
TRBJ2-7	few	.	TRBV6-1	TGTGCCAGCAGTTGGTCGGGGGACGAGCAGTACTTC	CASSWSGDEQYF
TRBJ1-4	medium-sized	.	TRBV6-1	TGTGCCAGCAAACGCCGAAAAGGGGCGAATAATGAAAAACTGTTTTTT	CASKRRKGANNEKLFF
TRBJ2-1	medium-sized	.	TRBV7-3	TGTGCCAGCAGCTTAAAAGTAAACAATGAGCAGTTCTTC	CASSLKVNNEQFF
TRBJ2-2	.	.	TRBV2	TGTGCCAGCAGCGCCGCCCGGGAGCTGTTTTTT	CASSAARELFF
TRBJ2-7	.	.	TRBV12-3/TRBV12-4	TGTGCCAGCAGTTTCCCCTTTGGCGAGCAGTACTTC	CASSFPFGEQYF
TRBJ2-4	medium-sized	.	TRBV28	TGTGCCAGCAGTTTTTATCGGGGGGCGGGGGCCAAAAACATTCAGTACTTC	CASSFYRGAGAKNIQYF
TRBJ1-6	medium-sized	.	TRBV27	TGTGCCAGCAGAAGACACGGTGCAGGGGAGTACTCCTATAATTCACCCCTCCACTTT	CASRRHGAGEYSYNSPLHF
TRBJ1-2	medium-sized	.	TRBV4-1	TGCGCCAGCAGCCCGGGGATAGGCGGGAACTATGGCTACACCTTC	CASSPGIGGNYGYTF
TRBJ2-2	few	.	TRBV10-3	TGTGCCATCAGTGAAGAGGGTTTCGGGGAGCTGTTTTTT	CAISEEGFGELFF